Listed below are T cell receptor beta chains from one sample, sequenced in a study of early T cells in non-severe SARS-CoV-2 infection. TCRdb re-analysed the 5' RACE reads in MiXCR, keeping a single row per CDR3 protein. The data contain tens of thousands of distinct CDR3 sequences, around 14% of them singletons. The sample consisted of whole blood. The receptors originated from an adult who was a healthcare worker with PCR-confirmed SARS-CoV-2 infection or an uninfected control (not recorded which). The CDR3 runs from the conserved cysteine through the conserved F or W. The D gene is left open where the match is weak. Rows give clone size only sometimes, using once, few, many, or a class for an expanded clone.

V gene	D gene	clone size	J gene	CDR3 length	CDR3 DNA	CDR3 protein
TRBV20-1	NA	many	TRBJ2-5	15	TGCAGTGCTAGAGTCCCCCCCGGGGAGAAAGAGACCCAGTACTTC	CSARVPPGEKETQYF
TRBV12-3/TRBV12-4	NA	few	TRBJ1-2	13	TGTGCCAGCAGTTTGTTGAGTAACTATGGCTACACCTTC	CASSLLSNYGYTF
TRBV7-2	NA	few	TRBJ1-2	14	TGTGCCAGCAGCTTAGGGGGCAGTAGCTATGGCTACACCTTC	CASSLGGSSYGYTF
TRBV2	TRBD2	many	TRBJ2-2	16	TGTGCCAGCAGTGAAAGAGCGGGGGGGCGGATCGGGGAGCTGTTTTTT	CASSERAGGRIGELFF
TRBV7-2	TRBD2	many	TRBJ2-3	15	TGTGCCAGCAGCCCTGGACTAGCTTCTGGGGATACGCAGTATTTT	CASSPGLASGDTQYF
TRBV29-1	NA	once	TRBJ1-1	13	TGCAGCGTTGAAAATCCGGCGAACACTGAAGCTTTCTTT	CSVENPANTEAFF
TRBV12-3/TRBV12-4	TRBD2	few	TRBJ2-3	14	TGTGCCACGAGACTAGCGGGGGCGGCAGATACGCAGTATTTT	CATRLAGAADTQYF
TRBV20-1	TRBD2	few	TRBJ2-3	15	TGCAGTGCTCGTGGGACTAGCGGGGGGCCGGGCACGCAGTATTTT	CSARGTSGGPGTQYF
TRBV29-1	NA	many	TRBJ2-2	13	TGCAGCGTCCTAGCGTCGAACACCGGGGAGCTGTTTTTT	CSVLASNTGELFF
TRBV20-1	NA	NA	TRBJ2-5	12	TGCAGTGCTGGGACACCCCAAGAGACCCAGTACTTC	CSAGTPQETQYF
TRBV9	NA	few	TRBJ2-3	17	TGTGCCAGCAGCGTAGGCAGGACAGTCCCCTCCACAGATACGCAGTATTTT	CASSVGRTVPSTDTQYF
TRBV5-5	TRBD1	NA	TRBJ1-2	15	TGTGCCAGCAAGTGGGGACAGGGGAACGACTATGGCTACACCTTC	CASKWGQGNDYGYTF
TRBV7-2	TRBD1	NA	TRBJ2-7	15	TGTGCCAGCAGCCAGCTGGAACAGGGGTACTACGAGCAGTACTTC	CASSQLEQGYYEQYF
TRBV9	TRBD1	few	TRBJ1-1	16	TGTGCCAGCAGCTTGGGACAGGGGAGTCTGAACACTGAAGCTTTCTTT	CASSLGQGSLNTEAFF
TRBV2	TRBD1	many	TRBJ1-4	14	TGTGCCAGCAGGGACAGGGCACTAGGCGAAAAACTGTTTTTT	CASRDRALGEKLFF
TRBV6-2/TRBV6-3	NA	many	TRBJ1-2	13	TGTGCCAGCAGTCGAGACAGCCACTATGGCTACACCTTC	CASSRDSHYGYTF
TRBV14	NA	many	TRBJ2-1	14	TGTGCCAGCAGCCAGGGCCGATTGAGCAATGAGCAGTTCTTC	CASSQGRLSNEQFF
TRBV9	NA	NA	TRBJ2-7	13	TGTGCCAGCAGCGTAGCTACAGCTACCGAGCAGTACTTC	CASSVATATEQYF
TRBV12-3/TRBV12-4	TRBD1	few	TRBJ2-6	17	TGTGCCAGCAGTCCCCGGGACAGGGGAGCTGGGGCCAACGTCCTGACTTTC	CASSPRDRGAGANVLTF
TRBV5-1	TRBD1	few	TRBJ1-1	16	TGCGCCAGCAGCACCAGATCAGGGGGCGAAGGAACTGAAGCTTTCTTT	CASSTRSGGEGTEAFF
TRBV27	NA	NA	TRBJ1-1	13	TGTGCCAGCAGTCCTACAGCGAACACTGAAGCTTTCTTT	CASSPTANTEAFF
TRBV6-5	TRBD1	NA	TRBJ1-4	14	TGTGCCAGCAGACCCTGGGGACAGGGGGAAAAACTGTTTTTT	CASRPWGQGEKLFF
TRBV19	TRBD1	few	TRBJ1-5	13	TGTGCCAGTAGTGGGACAGGGAATCAGCCCCAGCATTTT	CASSGTGNQPQHF